This TCR beta chain was observed in a study of T cell responses to AZD1222 COVID-19 vaccine listed by TCRdb under 2021. For the wider study: TCR sequencing covered approximately 230 trial participants: 200 to 210 given two doses of AZD1222 and some 25 given two doses of MenACWY control vaccine. Trial participants were enrolled into age subgroups of 18-55, 56-69 and 70-plus years, which contained 148, 28 and 57 TCR-sequenced participants, respectively.

The CDR3 regions of human TCRbeta chains were analyzed by immunosequencing. As for how the authors treated the data: TCRs in the repertoires were matched against a reference library of SARS-CoV-2-specific TCRs that had been generated with the MIRA antigen-specificity platform. Breadth was defined as the fraction of unique TCRs that were SARS-CoV-2-associated. Depth was defined as the fraction of total T cells that were SARS-CoV-2-associated. Using the MIRA data, each spike-specific TCR was mapped to the spike region that the TCR reacts to and placed in a CD4 or CD8 class. Log10-transformed breadth and depth values were compared by one-way ANOVA with Sidak's multiple comparisons tests. This is the immuneACCESS table as TCRdb keeps it, with only in-frame sequences that have V and J called. A part of the clones is gone; compared with another copy, unresolved V genes explain less than half, and the rest is unexplained. From that table come the V and J calls and clone size; the DNA was used to work out D and trimming. The sample table holds 130,000 to 150,000 clones, of which around 88% were seen once. Of the sample, more than 3% is held by the ten largest clones.

The label giving this sample's time point can be read as: baseline before first vaccination. The label giving this sample's treatment or condition can be read as: meningococcal conjugate vaccine given as trial control. Vaccinee samples came from UK trials COV001 and COV002, including a single-blind randomized controlled phase 2/3 trial of AZD1222 (ChAdOx1 nCoV-19) in healthy adults. For TCRbeta chain sequencing, PBMC samples were collected from trial participants at day 0 and at day 28 after the second dose. Study-wide findings and limitations: Nearly half of unique spike-specific TCRs reportedly recognized epitopes outside regions mutated in the B.1.351 and B.1.1.7 variants. Only a handful of AZD1222 recipients were SARS-CoV-2 seropositive at baseline, limiting conclusions about previously exposed vaccinees. Most participants were white British and females outnumbered males, and the authors suggested that clonal diversity may have been underestimated. A significant rise in spike-specific TCR breadth and depth was observed after two AZD1222 doses relative to day 0 and relative to MenACWY recipients. CD4 TCRs associated with the vaccine covered the entire spike protein, and the dominant responses were in regions 160-218 and 743-854. In the small 56-69-year group, the increase in depth fell short of significance, most likely because of low power. No day 14 peak-response samples were available, so repertoires were characterized only after the peak T cell response.

This clone came up once. Its cognate antigen has yet to be identified. Base qualities are not recorded, but no much larger clone differs from it by a single base. The CDR3 sequence holds 13 residues, the cysteine and phenylalanine included. Left in the record is the CDR3 DNA by itself, 39 bases read in frame from the first base. CDR1 and CDR2 are read off the germline V gene as MNHEY and SVGEGT. Trimming removed 4 bases from V and 4 bases from J; the gene matches leave 2 bases unexplained. This sequence was found in an adult in good health. This sequence uses TRBV6-2 or TRBV6-3 and TRBJ1-1, with TRBD1 matching 8 junction bases. The source material was peripheral blood, sampled on day 0 of MenACWY control vaccination. The sequenced DNA: TGTGCCAGCAGTTCGACAGGGGCCACTGAAGCTTTCTTT. Its coded protein is CASSSTGATEAFF.